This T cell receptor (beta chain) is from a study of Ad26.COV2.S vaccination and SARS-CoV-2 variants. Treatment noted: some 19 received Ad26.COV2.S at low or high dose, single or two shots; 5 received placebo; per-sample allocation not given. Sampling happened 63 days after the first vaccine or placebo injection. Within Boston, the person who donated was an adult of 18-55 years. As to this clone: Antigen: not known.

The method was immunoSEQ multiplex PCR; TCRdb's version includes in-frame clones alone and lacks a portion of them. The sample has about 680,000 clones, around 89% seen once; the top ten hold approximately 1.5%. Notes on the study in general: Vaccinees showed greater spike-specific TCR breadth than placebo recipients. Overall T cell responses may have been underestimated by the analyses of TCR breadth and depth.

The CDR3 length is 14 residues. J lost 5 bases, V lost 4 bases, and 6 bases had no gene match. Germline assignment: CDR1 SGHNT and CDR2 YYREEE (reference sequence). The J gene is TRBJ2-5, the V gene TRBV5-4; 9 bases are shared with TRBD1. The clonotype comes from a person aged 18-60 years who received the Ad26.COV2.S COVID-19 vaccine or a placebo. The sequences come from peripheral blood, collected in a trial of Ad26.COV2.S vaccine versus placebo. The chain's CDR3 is CASSVPGQGETQYF. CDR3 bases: TGTGCCAGCAGCGTACCGGGACAGGGCGAGACCCAGTACTTC.